These 3 T cell receptor beta chains were all obtained from the same sample, sequenced in a study of T cell repertoires in cytomegalovirus infection. TCRdb reanalysed the reads using MiXCR and keeps one entry per CDR3 protein. The table records about 110,000 distinct CDR3 sequences, around 31% of them present only once. Antigens for these TCRs are unknown. Sequenced material: CD8+ T cells from cultured PBMCs, taken from culture after CMV antigen stimulation. Receptors were obtained from a human donor in good health (CMV status not recorded). Some clones in this sample may be carry-over from other donors' samples.

The gene calls are TRBV6-2 or TRBV6-3 and TRBJ2-2, with D possibly matching TRBD2 (5 bases). The V end was cut by 0 bases, the J end by 0 bases, with 11 bases between. Germline-derived CDR1 and CDR2 are MNHEY and SVGEGT. This CDR3 is built from 17 residues. CDR3 sequence: CASSYSGERSNTGELFF. CDR3 DNA sequence: TGTGCCAGCAGTTACTCGGGAGAACGGTCGAACACCGGGGAGCTGTTTTTT.

The gene calls are TRBV6-1 and TRBJ1-2; D remains ambiguous. V was shortened by 1 base and J by 1 base, with 10 bases between the two germline ends. Germline lookup yields CDR1 MNHNS and CDR2 SASEGT. CDR3 size: 15 residues. In nucleotides, the CDR3 is TGTGCCAGCAGTGAAGGGCAGAATCTTAACTATGGCTACACCTTC. Translating it yields CASSEGQNLNYGYTF.

The chain joins TRBV7-9 to TRBJ2-2; 7 nucleotides agree with TRBD1. The CDR3 runs to 15 residues. Germline V gives CDR1 SEHNR, CDR2 FQNEAQ (reference sequence). With 5 bases clipped from V and 1 base from J, the junction kept 4 bases outside the gene matches. The CDR3, as DNA: TGTGCCAGCAGCCACCGGGACAGGAACACCGGGGAGCTGTTTTTT. Translation gives CASSHRDRNTGELFF.